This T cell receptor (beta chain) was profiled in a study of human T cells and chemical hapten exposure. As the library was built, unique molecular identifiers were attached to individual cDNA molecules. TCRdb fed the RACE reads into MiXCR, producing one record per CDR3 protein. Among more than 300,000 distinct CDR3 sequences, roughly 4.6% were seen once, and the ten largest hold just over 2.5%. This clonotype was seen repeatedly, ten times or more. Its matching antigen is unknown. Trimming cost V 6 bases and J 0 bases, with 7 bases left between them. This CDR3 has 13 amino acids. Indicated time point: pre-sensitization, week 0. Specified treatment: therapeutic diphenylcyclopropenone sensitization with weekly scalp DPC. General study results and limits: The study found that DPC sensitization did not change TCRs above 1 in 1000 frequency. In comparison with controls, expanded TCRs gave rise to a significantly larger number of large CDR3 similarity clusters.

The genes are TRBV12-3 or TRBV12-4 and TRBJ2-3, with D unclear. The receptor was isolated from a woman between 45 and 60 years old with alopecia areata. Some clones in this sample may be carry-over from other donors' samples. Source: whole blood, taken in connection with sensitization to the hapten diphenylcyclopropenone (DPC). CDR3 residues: CASRTDSTDTQYF. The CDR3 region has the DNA TGTGCCAGCAGGACCGACAGCACAGATACGCAGTATTTT.